Detailed here is one TCR beta chain. This sample stems from a study of cytomegalovirus exposure and HLA in healthy donors. CDR1 is GTSNPN, CDR2 SVGIG, per germline (reference sequence). This CDR3 contains 13 residues. Between the trimmed V and J ends, which lost 0 bases and 10 bases, there was a span of 15 bases. The PCR ran on 60 Vbeta and 13 Jbeta primers. Study processing details: The authors later counted roughly 87 million unique TCR beta chains, about 11 million of them shared. Measured with immunoSEQ multiplex PCR; TCRdb has only the in-frame clones, and not every one. That table is the source of V, J and clone size, and D and trimming were worked out from the DNA. The sample table sets out tens of thousands of clones.

This clonotype was sampled from a man younger than 45 in good health and CMV-seropositive. Sequenced sample: PBMCs. The rearrangement links TRBV30 to TRBJ1-1; D is ambiguous. CDR3 in amino acids: CAWSVHTGSGAFF. The CDR3 DNA reads as TGTGCCTGGAGTGTACATACGGGGAGCGGAGCTTTCTTT. The complete variable domain, with remaining parts taken from reference TRBV30 and TRBJ1-1, reads SQTIHQWPATLVQPVGSPLSLECTVEGTSNPNLYWYRQAAGRGLQLLFYSVGIGQISSEVPQNLSASRPQDRQFILSSKKLLLSDSGFYLCAWSVHTGSGAFFGQGTRLTVV.